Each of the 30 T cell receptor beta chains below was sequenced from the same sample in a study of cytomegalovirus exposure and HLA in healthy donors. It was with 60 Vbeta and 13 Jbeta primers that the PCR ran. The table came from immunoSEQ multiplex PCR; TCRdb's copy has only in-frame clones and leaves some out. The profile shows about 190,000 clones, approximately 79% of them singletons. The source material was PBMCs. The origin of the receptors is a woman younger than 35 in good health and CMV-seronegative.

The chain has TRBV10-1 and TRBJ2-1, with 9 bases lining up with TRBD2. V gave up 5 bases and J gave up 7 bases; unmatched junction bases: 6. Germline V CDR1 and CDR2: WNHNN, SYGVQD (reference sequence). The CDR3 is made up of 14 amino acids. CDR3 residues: CASSPLTSGNEQFF. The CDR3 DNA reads TGCGCCAGCAGTCCCCTGACTAGCGGTAATGAGCAGTTCTTC.

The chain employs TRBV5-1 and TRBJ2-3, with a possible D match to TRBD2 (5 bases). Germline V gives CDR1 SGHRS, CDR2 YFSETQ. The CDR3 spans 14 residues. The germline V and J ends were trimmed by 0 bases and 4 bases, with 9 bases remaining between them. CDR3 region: CASSLDARADTQYF. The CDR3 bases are TGCGCCAGCAGCTTGGATGCGCGGGCAGATACGCAGTATTTT.

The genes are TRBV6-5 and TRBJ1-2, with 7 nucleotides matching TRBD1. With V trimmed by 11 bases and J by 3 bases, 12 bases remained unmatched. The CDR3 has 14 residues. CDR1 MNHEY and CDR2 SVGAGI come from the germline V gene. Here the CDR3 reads CAATGGQGDYGYTF. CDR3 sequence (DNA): TGTGCCGCGACCGGTGGGCAGGGGGACTATGGCTACACCTTC.

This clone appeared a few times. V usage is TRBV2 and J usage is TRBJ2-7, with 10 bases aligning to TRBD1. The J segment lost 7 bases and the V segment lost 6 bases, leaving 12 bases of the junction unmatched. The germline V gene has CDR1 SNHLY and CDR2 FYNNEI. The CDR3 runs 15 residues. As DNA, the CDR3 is TGTGCCAGCAGCGCCCGGACAGGGGGGGTGGGGGAGCAGTACTTC. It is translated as CASSARTGGVGEQYF.

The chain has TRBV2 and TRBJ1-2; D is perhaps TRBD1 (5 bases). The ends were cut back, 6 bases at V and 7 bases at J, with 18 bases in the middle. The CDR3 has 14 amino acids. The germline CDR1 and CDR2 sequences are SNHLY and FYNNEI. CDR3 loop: CASRNGLQEVGYTF. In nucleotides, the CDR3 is TGTGCCAGCAGGAACGGACTACAGGAGGTTGGCTACACCTTC.

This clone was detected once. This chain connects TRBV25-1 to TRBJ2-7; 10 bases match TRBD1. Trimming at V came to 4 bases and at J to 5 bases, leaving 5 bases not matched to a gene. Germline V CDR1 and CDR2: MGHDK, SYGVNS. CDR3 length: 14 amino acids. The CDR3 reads CASSGGQGIDEQYF. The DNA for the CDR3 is TGTGCCAGCAGTGGGGGACAGGGGATCGACGAGCAGTACTTC.

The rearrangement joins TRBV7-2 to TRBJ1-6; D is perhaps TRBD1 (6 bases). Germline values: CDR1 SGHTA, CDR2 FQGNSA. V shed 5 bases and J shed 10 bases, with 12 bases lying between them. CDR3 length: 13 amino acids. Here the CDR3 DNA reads TGTGCCAGCAGCGCCTCAGGGGACTCACCCCTCCACTTT. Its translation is CASSASGDSPLHF.

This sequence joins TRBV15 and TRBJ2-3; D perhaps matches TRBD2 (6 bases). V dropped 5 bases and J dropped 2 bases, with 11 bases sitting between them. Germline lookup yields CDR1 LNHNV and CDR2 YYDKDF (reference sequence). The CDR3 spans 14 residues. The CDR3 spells CATSPTGVTDTQYF. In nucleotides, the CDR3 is TGTGCCACCAGCCCGACGGGGGTCACAGATACGCAGTATTTT.

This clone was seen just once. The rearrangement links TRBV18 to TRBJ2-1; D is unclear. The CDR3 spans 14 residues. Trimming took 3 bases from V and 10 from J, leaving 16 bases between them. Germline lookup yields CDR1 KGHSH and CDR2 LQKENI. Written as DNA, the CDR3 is TGTGCCAGCTCACCTTACGACGGGTCGGAGGAGCAGTTCTTC. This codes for CASSPYDGSEEQFF. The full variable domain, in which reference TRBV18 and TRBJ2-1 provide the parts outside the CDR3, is NAGVMQNPRHLVRRRGQEARLRCSPMKGHSHVYWYRQLPEEGLKFMVYLQKENIIDESGMPKERFSAEFPKEGPSILRIQQVVRGDSAAYFCASSPYDGSEEQFFGPGTRLTVL.

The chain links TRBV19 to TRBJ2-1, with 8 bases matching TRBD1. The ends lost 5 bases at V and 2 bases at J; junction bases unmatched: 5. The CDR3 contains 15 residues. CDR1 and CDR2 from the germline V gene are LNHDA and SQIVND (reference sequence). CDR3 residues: CASSWRTGPYNEQFF. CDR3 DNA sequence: TGTGCCAGTAGTTGGCGGACAGGGCCCTACAATGAGCAGTTCTTC.

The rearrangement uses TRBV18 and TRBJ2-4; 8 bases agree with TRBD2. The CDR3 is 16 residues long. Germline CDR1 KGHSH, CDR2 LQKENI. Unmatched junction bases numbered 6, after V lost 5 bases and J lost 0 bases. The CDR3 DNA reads TGTGCCAGCTCATCACAGGGACTAGAAGCCAAAAACATTCAGTACTTC. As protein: CASSSQGLEAKNIQYF. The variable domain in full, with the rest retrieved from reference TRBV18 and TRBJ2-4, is NAGVMQNPRHLVRRRGQEARLRCSPMKGHSHVYWYRQLPEEGLKFMVYLQKENIIDESGMPKERFSAEFPKEGPSILRIQQVVRGDSAAYFCASSSQGLEAKNIQYFGAGTRLSVL.

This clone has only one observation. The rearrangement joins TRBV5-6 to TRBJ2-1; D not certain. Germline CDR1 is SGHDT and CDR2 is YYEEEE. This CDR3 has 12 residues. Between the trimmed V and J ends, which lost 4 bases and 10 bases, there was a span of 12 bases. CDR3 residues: CASSGLHWEQFF. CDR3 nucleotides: TGTGCCAGCAGCGGGCTACACTGGGAGCAGTTCTTC. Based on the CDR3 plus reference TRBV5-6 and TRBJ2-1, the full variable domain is DAGVTQSPTHLIKTRGQQVTLRCSPKSGHDTVSWYQQALGQGPQFIFQYYEEEERQRGNFPDRFSGHQFPNYSSELNVNALLLGDSALYLCASSGLHWEQFFGPGTRLTVL.

The CDR3 region has the DNA TGCGCCAGCAGGAGTATTCCGGGACAGGAAAACATTCAGTACTTC. It translates to CASRSIPGQENIQYF. The J gene is TRBJ2-4, the V gene TRBV5-1; 8 nucleotides agree with TRBD1. In germline, CDR1 is SGHRS, CDR2 YFSETQ. This CDR3 region has 15 residues. V trimming: 5 bases; J trimming: 5 bases; junction bases outside the gene matches: 9.

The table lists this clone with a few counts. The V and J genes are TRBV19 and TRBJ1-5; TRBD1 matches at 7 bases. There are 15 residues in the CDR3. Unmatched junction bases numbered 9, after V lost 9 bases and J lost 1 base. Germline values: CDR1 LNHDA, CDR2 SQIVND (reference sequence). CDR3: CARILGTESNQPQHF. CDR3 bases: TGTGCCAGGATACTAGGGACAGAGAGCAATCAGCCCCAGCATTTT.

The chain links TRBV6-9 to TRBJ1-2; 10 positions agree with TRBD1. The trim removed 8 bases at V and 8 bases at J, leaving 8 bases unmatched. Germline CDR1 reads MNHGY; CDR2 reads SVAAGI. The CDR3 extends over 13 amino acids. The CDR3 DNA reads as TGTGCCAGCGGGGACAGGGGTCGTGGCGGCTACACCTTC. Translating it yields CASGDRGRGGYTF.

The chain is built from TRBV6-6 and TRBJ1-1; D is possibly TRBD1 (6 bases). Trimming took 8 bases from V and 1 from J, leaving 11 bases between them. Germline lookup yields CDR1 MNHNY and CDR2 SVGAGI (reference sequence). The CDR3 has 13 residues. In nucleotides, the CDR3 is TGTGCCAGCGGCCAGGGGCAGAACACTGAAGCTTTCTTT. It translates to CASGQGQNTEAFF.

The CDR3 nucleotides are TGTGCCAGCCCCGGGACAGACAAGACCTACGAGCAGTACTTC. Protein product: CASPGTDKTYEQYF. The chain couples TRBV6-1 to TRBJ2-5, with 7 bases aligning to TRBD1. The DNA end is more similar to TRBJ2-7, so the J call may be wrong. The germline gives CDR1 MNHNS, CDR2 SASEGT. The CDR3 has 14 amino acids.

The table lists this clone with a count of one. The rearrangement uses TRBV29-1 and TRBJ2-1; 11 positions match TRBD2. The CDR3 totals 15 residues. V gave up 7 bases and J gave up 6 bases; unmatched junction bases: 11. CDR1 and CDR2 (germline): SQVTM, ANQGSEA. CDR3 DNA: TGCAGCGCCTCCCCTAGCGGGGGGCCTGGCAATGAGCAGTTCTTC. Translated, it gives CSASPSGGPGNEQFF.

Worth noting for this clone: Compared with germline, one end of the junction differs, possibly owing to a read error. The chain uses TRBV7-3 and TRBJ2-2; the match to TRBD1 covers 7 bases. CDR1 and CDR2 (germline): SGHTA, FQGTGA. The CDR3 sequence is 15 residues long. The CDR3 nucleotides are TGTGCCAGCAGCCTAACAGGGGCCGGCACCGGGGAGCTGTTTTTT. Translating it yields CASSLTGAGTGELFF. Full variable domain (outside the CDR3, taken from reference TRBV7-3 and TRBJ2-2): GAGVSQTPSNKVTEKGKYVELRCDPISGHTALYWYRQSLGQGPEFLIYFQGTGAADDSGLPNDRFFAVRPEGSVSTLKIQRTERGDSAVYLCASSLTGAGTGELFFGEGSRLTVL.

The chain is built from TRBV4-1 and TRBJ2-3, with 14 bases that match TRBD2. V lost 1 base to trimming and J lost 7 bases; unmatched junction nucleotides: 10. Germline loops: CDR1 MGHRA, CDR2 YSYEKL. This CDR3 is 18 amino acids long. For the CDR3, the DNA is TGCGCCAGCAGCCAAGGGGTCCTGACTAGCGGGAGGGCCAATACGCAGTATTTT. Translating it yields CASSQGVLTSGRANTQYF.

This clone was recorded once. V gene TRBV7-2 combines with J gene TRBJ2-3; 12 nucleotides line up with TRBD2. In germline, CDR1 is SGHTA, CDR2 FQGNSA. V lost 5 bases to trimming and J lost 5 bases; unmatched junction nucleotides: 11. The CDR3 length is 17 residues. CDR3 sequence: CASSIRLAGAGRDTQYF. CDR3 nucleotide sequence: TGTGCCAGCAGCATAAGACTAGCGGGGGCCGGGAGAGATACGCAGTATTTT.

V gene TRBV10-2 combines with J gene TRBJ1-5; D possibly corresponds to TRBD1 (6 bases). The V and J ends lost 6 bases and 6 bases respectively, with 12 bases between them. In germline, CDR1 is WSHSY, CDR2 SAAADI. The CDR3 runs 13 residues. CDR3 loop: CASRGGLGQPQHF. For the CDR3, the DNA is TGCGCCAGCAGGGGGGGGCTGGGTCAGCCCCAGCATTTT.

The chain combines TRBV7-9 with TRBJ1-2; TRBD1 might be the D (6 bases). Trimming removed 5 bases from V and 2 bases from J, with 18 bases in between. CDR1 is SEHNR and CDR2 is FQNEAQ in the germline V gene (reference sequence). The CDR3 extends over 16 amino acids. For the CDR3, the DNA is TGTGCCAGCAGCCATTTACCGACAGGTACCAACTATGGCTACACCTTC. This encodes CASSHLPTGTNYGYTF. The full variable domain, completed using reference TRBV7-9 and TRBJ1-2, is DTGVSQNPRHKITKRGQNVTFRCDPISEHNRLYWYRQTLGQGPEFLTYFQNEAQLEKSRLLSDRFSAERPKGSFSTLEIQRTEQGDSAMYLCASSHLPTGTNYGYTFGSGTRLTVV.

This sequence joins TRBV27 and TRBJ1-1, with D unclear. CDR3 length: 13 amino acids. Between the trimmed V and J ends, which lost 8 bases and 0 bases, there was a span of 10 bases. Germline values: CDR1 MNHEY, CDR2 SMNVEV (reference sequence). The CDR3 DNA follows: TGTGCCAGCTTCGGAGGTTTGAACACTGAAGCTTTCTTT. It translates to CASFGGLNTEAFF.

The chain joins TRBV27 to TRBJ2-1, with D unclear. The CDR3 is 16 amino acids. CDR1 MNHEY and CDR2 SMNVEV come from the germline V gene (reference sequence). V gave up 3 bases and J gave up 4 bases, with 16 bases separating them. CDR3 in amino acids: CASSFSRQAWYNEQFF. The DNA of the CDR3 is TGTGCCAGCAGTTTTTCTCGCCAAGCCTGGTACAATGAGCAGTTCTTC.

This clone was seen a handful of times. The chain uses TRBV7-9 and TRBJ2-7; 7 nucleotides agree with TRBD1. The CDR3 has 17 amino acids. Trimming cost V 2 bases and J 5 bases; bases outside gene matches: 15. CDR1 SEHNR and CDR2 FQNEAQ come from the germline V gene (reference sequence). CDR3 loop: CASSLYLRQGAADEQYF. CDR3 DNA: TGTGCCAGCAGCTTATATCTCAGACAGGGTGCAGCAGACGAGCAGTACTTC. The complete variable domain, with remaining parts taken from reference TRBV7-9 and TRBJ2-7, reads DTGVSQNPRHKITKRGQNVTFRCDPISEHNRLYWYRQTLGQGPEFLTYFQNEAQLEKSRLLSDRFSAERPKGSFSTLEIQRTEQGDSAMYLCASSLYLRQGAADEQYFGPGTRLTVT.

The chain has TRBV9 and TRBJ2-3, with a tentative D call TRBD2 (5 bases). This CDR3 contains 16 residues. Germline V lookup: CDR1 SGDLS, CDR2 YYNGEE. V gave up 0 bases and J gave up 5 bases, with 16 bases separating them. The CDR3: CASSVETGFTGDTQYF. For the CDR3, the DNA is TGTGCCAGCAGCGTAGAAACGGGATTCACGGGAGATACGCAGTATTTT.

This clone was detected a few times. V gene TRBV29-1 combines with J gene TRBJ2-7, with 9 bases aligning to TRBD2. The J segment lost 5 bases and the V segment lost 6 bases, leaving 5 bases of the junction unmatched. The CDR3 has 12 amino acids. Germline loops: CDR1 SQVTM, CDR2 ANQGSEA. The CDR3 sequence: CSVRRGGDEQYF. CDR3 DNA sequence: TGCAGCGTACGACGCGGGGGGGACGAGCAGTACTTC.

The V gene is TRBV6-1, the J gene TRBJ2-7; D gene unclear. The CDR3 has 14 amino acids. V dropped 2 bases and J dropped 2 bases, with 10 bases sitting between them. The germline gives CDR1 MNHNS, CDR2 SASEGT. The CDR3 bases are TGTGCCAGCAGTGAATCTTACAGTACCTACGAGCAGTACTTC. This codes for CASSESYSTYEQYF.

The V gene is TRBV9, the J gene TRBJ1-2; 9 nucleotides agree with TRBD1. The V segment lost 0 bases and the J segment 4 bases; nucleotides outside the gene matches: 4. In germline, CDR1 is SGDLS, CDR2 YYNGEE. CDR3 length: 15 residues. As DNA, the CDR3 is TGTGCCAGCAGCGTAGCTGGGACAGGGATCTATGGCTACACCTTC. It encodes CASSVAGTGIYGYTF.